This entry concerns a single T cell receptor (beta chain). This record belongs to a study of T cell responses to AZD1222 COVID-19 vaccine. The length of the CDR3 is 16 residues. V shed 5 bases and J 3 bases; nucleotides not matched to a gene: 9. Per the germline V gene, CDR1 is KGHDR and CDR2 is SFDVKD. Clones were read by immunoSEQ multiplex PCR, and TCRdb kept only the in-frame ones, dropping some. The data show about 120,000 clones, over 75% seen once. The specimen was peripheral blood, collected on day 0 of AZD1222 vaccination. This sequence was found in an adult in good health. The chain joins TRBV24-1 to TRBJ1-3; 7 bases are a match to TRBD1. The CDR3: CATSAPGGMGGNTIYF. DNA of the CDR3: TGTGCCACCAGTGCCCCAGGGGGAATGGGTGGAAACACCATATATTTT.